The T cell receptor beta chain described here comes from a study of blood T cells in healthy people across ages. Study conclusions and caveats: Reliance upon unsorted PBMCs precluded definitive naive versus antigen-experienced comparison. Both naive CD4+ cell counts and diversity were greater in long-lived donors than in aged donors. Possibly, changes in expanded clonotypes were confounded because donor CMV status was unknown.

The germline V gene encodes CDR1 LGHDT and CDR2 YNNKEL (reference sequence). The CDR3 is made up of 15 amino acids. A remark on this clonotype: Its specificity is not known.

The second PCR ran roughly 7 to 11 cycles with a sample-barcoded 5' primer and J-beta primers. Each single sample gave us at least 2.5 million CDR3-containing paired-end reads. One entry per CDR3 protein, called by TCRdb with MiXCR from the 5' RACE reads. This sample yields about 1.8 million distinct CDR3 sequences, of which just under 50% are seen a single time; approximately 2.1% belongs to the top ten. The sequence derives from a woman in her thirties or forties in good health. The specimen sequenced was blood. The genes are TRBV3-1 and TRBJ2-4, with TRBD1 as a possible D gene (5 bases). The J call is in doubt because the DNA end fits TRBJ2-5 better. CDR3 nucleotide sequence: TGTGCCAGCAGCTCAGGGTGGGGTAGTGGGGAGACCCAGTACTTC. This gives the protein CASSSGWGSGETQYF.